These T cell receptor beta chains were read from a single sample in a study of blood T cell repertoires in COVID-19. Using immunoSEQ multiplex PCR, the repertoire was profiled, and TCRdb retains in-frame clones only, with some absent. The data hold around 500,000 clones, with roughly 90% observed a single time. Sequencing was performed on PBMCs or T cells enriched from blood (not recorded which). Source of these receptors: a woman aged 40 to 49 who had recovered from COVID-19. Each CDR3 is given with its conserved first and last residue.

v_call	cdr3_length	j_call	cdr3_aa
TRBV21-1	18	TRBJ2-3	CASSKSQPRGFGTDTQYF
TRBV18	16	TRBJ1-1	CASSLANRALNTEAFF
TRBV6-4	15	TRBJ2-3	CASSARGFPTDTQYF
TRBV7-2	14	TRBJ2-2	CATREQSNTGELFF
TRBV5-6	13	TRBJ1-3	CASSLGRGYTIYF
TRBV7-8	11	TRBJ2-7	CASSRAYEQYF
TRBV29-1	15	TRBJ2-7	CSVALGGSIPYEQYF
TRBV12-3/TRBV12-4	13	TRBJ1-6	CASRITGGAQVHF
TRBV6-1	16	TRBJ1-1	CASSERRVRADTEAFF
TRBV2	15	TRBJ1-1	CASSLETGENTEAFF
TRBV5-1	15	TRBJ2-3	CASSPVRYSTDTQYF
TRBV19	15	TRBJ2-1	CASSTLGLAWNEQFF
TRBV5-1	15	TRBJ2-1	CASSLIASGTNEQFF